A single sample gave rise to the 25 T cell receptor beta chains below, sequenced in a study of OX40 agonist ivuxolimab in advanced cancers. Using immunoSEQ multiplex PCR, the repertoire was profiled, and TCRdb retains in-frame clones only, with some absent. The sample contains tens of thousands of clones, 70% to 90% of which appear only once. The input for sequencing was CD4+ or CD8+ T cells sorted from blood, taken in a trial of the OX40 agonist ivuxolimab. The receptor source for this set is an adult with an advanced solid tumor such as melanoma, head and neck, liver or kidney cancer.

The chain couples TRBV6-5 to TRBJ2-7, with 10 bases that match TRBD1. V lost 10 bases to trimming and J lost 5 bases; unmatched junction nucleotides: 5. The germline V gene encodes CDR1 MNHEY and CDR2 SVGAGI. The CDR3 is made up of 12 amino acids. The CDR3 loop is CATRDRGNEQYF. The CDR3 DNA is TGTGCCACTCGGGACAGGGGAAACGAGCAGTACTTC.

The J gene is TRBJ2-5, the V gene TRBV18; D unclear. The V gene's germline CDR1 is KGHSH and CDR2 LQKENI. The V and J ends lost 6 bases and 2 bases respectively, with 10 bases between them. The CDR3 contains 13 residues. The CDR3 DNA is TGTGCCAGCTCCCTGAACTGGCAAGAGACCCAGTACTTC. Translating it yields CASSLNWQETQYF.

The CDR3 is CAWSKKATGNTIYF. DNA of the CDR3: TGTGCCTGGAGTAAAAAGGCTACTGGAAACACCATATATTTT. V usage is TRBV30 and J usage is TRBJ1-3, with D uncertain. The V gene's germline CDR1 is GTSNPN and CDR2 SVGIG (reference sequence). The germline V and J ends were trimmed by 2 bases and 2 bases, with 10 bases remaining between them. This CDR3 comprises 14 residues.

The chain employs TRBV18 and TRBJ1-1; the D gene is possibly TRBD1 (5 bases). The germline gives CDR1 KGHSH, CDR2 LQKENI. Trimming removed 6 bases from V and 0 bases from J, with 11 bases in between. The CDR3 extends over 14 amino acids. This chain's CDR3 is CASSEGLLNTEAFF. CDR3 nucleotides: TGTGCCAGCTCCGAGGGGCTTTTGAACACTGAAGCTTTCTTT.

The gene calls are TRBV30 and TRBJ1-4; 10 positions match TRBD1. CDR3 length: 14 residues. V dropped 5 bases and J dropped 8; count of bases not matched to a gene: 8. CDR1 GTSNPN and CDR2 SVGIG come from the germline V gene (reference sequence). The CDR3 reads CAWEPGTGDEKLFF. The CDR3 DNA sequence: TGTGCCTGGGAACCCGGGACAGGGGACGAAAAACTGTTTTTT. Combining the CDR3 with reference TRBV30 and TRBJ1-4 gives the whole variable domain SQTIHQWPATLVQPVGSPLSLECTVEGTSNPNLYWYRQAAGRGLQLLFYSVGIGQISSEVPQNLSASRPQDRQFILSSKKLLLSDSGFYLCAWEPGTGDEKLFFGSGTQLSVL.

The gene calls are TRBV5-5 and TRBJ2-3; a possible D gene is TRBD2 (6 bases). The CDR3 loop spans 14 amino acids. Trimming cost V 0 bases and J 4 bases, with 9 bases left between them. Germline V gene data show CDR1 as SGHKS and CDR2 as YYEKEE (reference sequence). The CDR3 reads CASSLDGGPDTQYF. CDR3 coding DNA: TGTGCCAGCAGCTTGGACGGGGGACCAGATACGCAGTATTTT.

In this sample, this clone turned up once. CDR3 residues: CSVGRQGDQPQHF. The CDR3 DNA is TGCAGCGTTGGTCGCCAGGGCGATCAGCCCCAGCATTTT. The J gene is TRBJ1-5, the V gene TRBV29-1, with D possibly matching TRBD1 (5 bases). V shed 4 bases and J shed 5 bases, with 12 bases lying between them. The CDR3 loop spans 13 amino acids. Germline CDR1 and CDR2: SQVTM and ANQGSEA.

This clone is a singleton in its sample. The chain couples TRBV28 to TRBJ1-2; unclear D gene. The V end was cut by 1 base, the J end by 6 bases, with 12 bases between. The CDR3 has 14 residues. CDR1 and CDR2 (germline): MDHEN, SYDVKM. The CDR3 loop is CASSLFITTNGYTF. The CDR3 nucleotides are TGTGCCAGCAGTTTATTTATTACTACGAATGGCTACACCTTC.

This chain uses TRBV29-1 with TRBJ1-3; TRBD1 matches at 10 bases. The CDR3 extends over 15 amino acids. Unmatched junction bases numbered 3, after V lost 3 bases and J lost 1 base. Germline CDR1 reads SQVTM; CDR2 reads ANQGSEA. CDR3 residues: CSVETGGRSGNTIYF. CDR3 nucleotide sequence: TGCAGCGTTGAGACAGGGGGCCGGTCTGGAAACACCATATATTTT.

The CDR3 region has the DNA TGCGCCAGCAGTGAGTCGGGCAGGGGGCCGGAGACCCAGTACTTC. This translates into CASSESGRGPETQYF. V is TRBV10-1 and J is TRBJ2-5; TRBD1 matches at 8 bases. The germline V gene encodes CDR1 WNHNN and CDR2 SYGVQD (reference sequence). Trimming took 0 bases from V and 5 from J; bases not matched to a gene: 5. CDR3 size: 15 residues.

The rearrangement links TRBV7-8 to TRBJ1-5; no clear D. The CDR3 is 14 amino acids. The V end was cut by 5 bases, the J end by 0 bases, with 8 bases between. From germline, CDR1 is SGHVS and CDR2 FQNEAQ. CDR3 sequence (DNA): TGTGCCAGCAGCGTCAGAGATAGCAATCAGCCCCAGCATTTT. Amino acid sequence: CASSVRDSNQPQHF.

The chain carries TRBV9 and TRBJ1-6; TRBD1 might be the D (5 bases). Germline V CDR1 and CDR2: SGDLS, YYNGEE. V lost 6 bases and J 8 bases, leaving 9 bases between the germline ends. The CDR3 contains 12 residues. CDR3 loop: CASNTGDSPLHF. Written as DNA, the CDR3 is TGTGCCAGCAATACGGGGGATTCACCCCTCCACTTT.

This clone was seen just once. The V gene is TRBV19, the J gene TRBJ2-5; D possibly corresponds to TRBD2 (5 bases). The CDR3 contains 14 residues. V lost 0 bases and J lost 1, with 6 bases in between. CDR1 and CDR2 (germline): LNHDA, SQIVND (reference sequence). The DNA of the CDR3 is TGTGCCAGTAGTATAGAGGGAGCCCAAGAGACCCAGTACTTC. Protein product: CASSIEGAQETQYF.

The chain carries TRBV19 and TRBJ2-7; 7 positions agree with TRBD1. The J segment lost 4 bases and the V segment lost 6 bases, leaving 6 bases of the junction unmatched. The CDR3 runs to 13 residues. CDR1 and CDR2 (germline): LNHDA, SQIVND (reference sequence). CDR3 amino acids: CASRAVTGYEQYF. Here the CDR3 DNA reads TGTGCCAGTAGGGCGGTGACAGGGTACGAGCAGTACTTC.

This clone was recorded only once. The CDR3 here is CASSVAHWGPGLAETDTQYF. As DNA, the CDR3 is TGTGCCAGCAGCGTAGCTCATTGGGGACCGGGACTAGCGGAGACAGATACGCAGTATTTT. The chain carries TRBV9 and TRBJ2-3; 11 bases map to TRBD2. The trim removed 0 bases at V and 3 bases at J, leaving 15 bases unmatched. This CDR3 has 20 residues. Germline CDR1 is SGDLS and CDR2 is YYNGEE.

This clone was observed once. The chain links TRBV27 to TRBJ1-2, with D possibly TRBD1 on 6 matching bases. This CDR3 has 16 residues. The ends were cut back, 8 bases at V and 0 bases at J, with 19 bases in the middle. Germline-derived CDR1 and CDR2 are MNHEY and SMNVEV (reference sequence). The CDR3 loop reads CASSRAGVEANYGYTF. The CDR3 DNA reads TGTGCCAGCTCACGAGCAGGGGTTGAAGCTAACTATGGCTACACCTTC.

CDR3 loop: CASSPGDSSYGYTF. CDR3 DNA: TGTGCCAGCTCACCGGGGGATAGTTCCTATGGCTACACCTTC. This chain connects TRBV18 to TRBJ1-2, with D maybe TRBD1 (5 bases). The CDR3 is made up of 14 amino acids. Trimming took off 3 bases at V and 4 bases at J, with 12 bases between the two ends. In germline, CDR1 is KGHSH, CDR2 LQKENI.

The V gene is TRBV6-1, the J gene TRBJ2-1; TRBD2 matches at 12 bases. The junction had 6 bases not matched to a gene; V was cut back by 9 bases and J by 9 bases. Germline V gene data show CDR1 as MNHNS and CDR2 as SASEGT. This CDR3 has 13 amino acids. The CDR3 spells CASRLAGVGEQFF. CDR3 sequence (DNA): TGTGCCAGTAGACTAGCGGGGGTCGGTGAGCAGTTCTTC.

V gene TRBV27 combines with J gene TRBJ1-2; TRBD1 might be the D (5 bases). V lost 3 bases and J lost 10, with 15 bases in between. The germline gives CDR1 MNHEY, CDR2 SMNVEV (reference sequence). The CDR3 extends over 13 amino acids. As DNA, the CDR3 is TGTGCCAGCAGTTTTGGTGCAGGGTGGGACTACACCTTC. This sequence encodes CASSFGAGWDYTF.

This clone appeared a few times. One end of the junction does not line up with germline, which may come from a read error. The rearrangement links TRBV6-1 to TRBJ1-5; D gene uncertain. Germline loops: CDR1 MNHNS, CDR2 SASEGT. The CDR3 is made up of 11 amino acids. The CDR3 DNA reads TGTGCCAGCAGTAACGGCCCCGCACGGGAGTTT. Translated, it gives CASSNGPAREF.

The chain joins TRBV4-1 to TRBJ2-1; TRBD1 matches at 7 bases. The CDR3 extends over 13 amino acids. After removal of 1 base from V and 15 bases from J, the junction contained 9 bases not matched to a gene. CDR1 and CDR2 (germline): MGHRA, YSYEKL. CDR3 nucleotide sequence: TGCGCCAGCAGCCAAGCCCGGGACAGTCCAAGGTTCTTC. Protein sequence: CASSQARDSPRFF.

This chain uses TRBV4-2 with TRBJ1-4, with 10 bases aligning to TRBD1. The ends lost 0 bases at V and 6 bases at J; junction bases unmatched: 1. CDR1 is LGHNA and CDR2 is YNFKEQ in the germline V gene. The CDR3 covers 15 residues. The CDR3 loop reads CASSQEGTGDEKLFF. The CDR3 region has the DNA TGTGCCAGCAGCCAAGAAGGGACAGGGGATGAAAAACTGTTTTTT.

The J gene is TRBJ2-5, the V gene TRBV28, with D possibly TRBD2 on 6 matching bases. The germline V gene encodes CDR1 MDHEN and CDR2 SYDVKM. With 6 bases removed from V and 3 bases from J, the gap between germline ends came to 14 bases. CDR3 length: 14 residues. CDR3 nucleotide sequence: TGTGCCAGCAGCCTCTCGACTAGGGAAGAGACCCAGTACTTC. It translates to CASSLSTREETQYF.

V is TRBV7-2 and J is TRBJ1-4; TRBD1 might be the D (5 bases). The CDR3 covers 16 residues. Germline V gene lookup returns CDR1 SGHTA and CDR2 FQGNSA. Trimming shortened V by 6 bases and J by 2 bases, and 16 bases separated the two germline ends. CDR3 region: CASSVGGRWTNEKLFF. CDR3 bases: TGTGCCAGCAGTGTGGGGGGGAGGTGGACTAATGAAAAACTGTTTTTT.

This chain joins TRBV19 and TRBJ1-5, with D tentatively TRBD1 (5 bases). The CDR3 has 16 amino acids. Trimming took off 1 base at V and 4 bases at J, with 14 bases between the two ends. Germline V gene data show CDR1 as LNHDA and CDR2 as SQIVND (reference sequence). The CDR3: CASSIAAGVFNQPQHF. CDR3 coding DNA: TGTGCCAGTAGTATAGCGGCGGGGGTTTTTAATCAGCCCCAGCATTTT.